Below, one T cell receptor (beta chain) is given with its context. Its antigen remains unidentified. The data originate from a study of pediatric ulcerative colitis. CDR1 is MNHNS, CDR2 SASEGT, per germline. The CDR3 length is 15 residues. V lost 7 bases, J lost 0 bases, and 14 bases lay in between. Ulcerative colitis patients received no immunosuppressive medication before the diagnostic colonoscopy. The method was immunoSEQ multiplex PCR; TCRdb's version includes in-frame clones alone and lacks a portion of them. The sample includes fewer than 45,000 clones, less than 90% of them seen just once. Study-level points and caveats: Ulcerative colitis patients shared more blood-rectal clones than controls.

The clonotype comes from a girl aged 10 to 17 with moderate ulcerative colitis. The sequenced sample was blood. This chain joins TRBV6-1 and TRBJ2-3; no definite D call. For the CDR3, the DNA is TGTGCCAGCACGGTCGAGGCGTCTAGCACAGATACGCAGTATTTT. This translates into CASTVEASSTDTQYF.